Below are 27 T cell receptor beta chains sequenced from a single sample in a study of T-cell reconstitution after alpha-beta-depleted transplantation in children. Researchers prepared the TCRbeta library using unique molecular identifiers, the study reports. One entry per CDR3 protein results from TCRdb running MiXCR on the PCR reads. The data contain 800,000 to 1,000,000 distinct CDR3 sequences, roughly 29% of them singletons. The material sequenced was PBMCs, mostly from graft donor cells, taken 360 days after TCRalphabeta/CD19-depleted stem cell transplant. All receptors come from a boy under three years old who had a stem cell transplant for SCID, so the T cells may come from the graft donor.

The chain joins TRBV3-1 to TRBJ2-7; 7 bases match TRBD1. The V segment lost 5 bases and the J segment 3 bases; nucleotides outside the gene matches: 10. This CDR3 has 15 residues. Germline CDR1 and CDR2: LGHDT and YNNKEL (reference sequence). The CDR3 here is CASSFFRDSGYEQYF. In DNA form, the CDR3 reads TGTGCCAGCAGCTTTTTCCGGGACAGTGGCTACGAGCAGTACTTC.

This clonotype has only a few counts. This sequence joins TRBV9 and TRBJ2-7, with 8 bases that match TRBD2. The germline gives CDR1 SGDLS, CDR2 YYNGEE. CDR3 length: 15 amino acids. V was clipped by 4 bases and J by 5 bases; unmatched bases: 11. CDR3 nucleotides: TGTGCCAGCAGCTTGGGCGGGGGGCGCGTGGACGAGCAGTACTTC. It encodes CASSLGGGRVDEQYF.

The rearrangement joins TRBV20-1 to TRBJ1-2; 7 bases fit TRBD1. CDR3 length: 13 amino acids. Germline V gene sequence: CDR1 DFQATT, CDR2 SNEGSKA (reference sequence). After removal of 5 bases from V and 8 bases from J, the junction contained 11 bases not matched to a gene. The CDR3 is CSAPGTATLGYTF. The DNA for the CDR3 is TGCAGTGCTCCCGGGACAGCGACCCTAGGCTACACCTTC.

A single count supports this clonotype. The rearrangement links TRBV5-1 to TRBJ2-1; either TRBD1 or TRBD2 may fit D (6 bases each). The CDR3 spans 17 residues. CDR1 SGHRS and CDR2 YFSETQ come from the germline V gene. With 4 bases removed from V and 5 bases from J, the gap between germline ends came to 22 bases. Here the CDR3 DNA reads TGCGCCAGCAGCCCAGCGGGCCGACGACAGGTAAACAATGAGCAGTTCTTC. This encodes CASSPAGRRQVNNEQFF.

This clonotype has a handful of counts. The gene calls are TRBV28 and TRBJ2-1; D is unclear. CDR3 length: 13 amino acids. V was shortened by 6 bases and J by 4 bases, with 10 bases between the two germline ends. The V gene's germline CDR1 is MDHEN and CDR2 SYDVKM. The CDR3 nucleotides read TGTGCCAGCAGCAACCCGAATTACAATGAGCAGTTCTTC. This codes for CASSNPNYNEQFF.

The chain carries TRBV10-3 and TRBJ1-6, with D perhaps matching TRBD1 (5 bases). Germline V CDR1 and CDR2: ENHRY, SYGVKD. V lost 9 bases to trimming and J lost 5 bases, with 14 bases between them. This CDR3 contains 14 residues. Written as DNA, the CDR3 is TGTGCCATACAGGAGAACCGGGATAATTCACCCCTCCACTTT. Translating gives CAIQENRDNSPLHF.

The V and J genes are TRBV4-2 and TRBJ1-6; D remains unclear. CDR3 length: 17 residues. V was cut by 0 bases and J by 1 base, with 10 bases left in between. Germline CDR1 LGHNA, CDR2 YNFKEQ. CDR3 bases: TGTGCCAGCAGCCAAGATCCGATACAGTCCTATAATTCACCCCTCCACTTT. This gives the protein CASSQDPIQSYNSPLHF.

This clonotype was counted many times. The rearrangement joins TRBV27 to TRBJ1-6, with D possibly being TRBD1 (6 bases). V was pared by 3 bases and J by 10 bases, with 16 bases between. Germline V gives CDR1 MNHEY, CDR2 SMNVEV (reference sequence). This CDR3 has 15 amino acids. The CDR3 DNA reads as TGTGCCAGCAGTTTTGGGGGCAGGGTGGGATCACCCCTCCACTTT. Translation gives CASSFGGRVGSPLHF.

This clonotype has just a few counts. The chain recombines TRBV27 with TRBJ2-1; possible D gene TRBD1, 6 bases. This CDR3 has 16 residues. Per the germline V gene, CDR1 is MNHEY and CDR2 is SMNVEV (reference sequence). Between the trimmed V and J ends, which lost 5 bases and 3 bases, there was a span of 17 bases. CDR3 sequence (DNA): TGTGCCAGCAGTCCGAATATCGGGACACGCTACAATGAGCAGTTCTTC. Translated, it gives CASSPNIGTRYNEQFF.

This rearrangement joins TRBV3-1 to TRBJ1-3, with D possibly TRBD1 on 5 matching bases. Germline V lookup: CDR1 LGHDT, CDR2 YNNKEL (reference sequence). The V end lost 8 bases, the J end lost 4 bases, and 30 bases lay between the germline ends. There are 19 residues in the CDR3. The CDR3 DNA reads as TGTGCCAGCTGTTTAGCAGACGGACGGACTCGGGGGGACGGAAACACCATATATTTT. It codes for CASCLADGRTRGDGNTIYF.

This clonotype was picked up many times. The CDR3 loop reads CASSEYHSTYEQYF. DNA for the CDR3: TGTGCCAGCAGTGAATATCACAGCACCTACGAGCAGTACTTC. This sequence joins TRBV25-1 and TRBJ2-7, with D hard to call. Between the trimmed V and J ends, which lost 0 bases and 2 bases, there was a span of 8 bases. Germline CDR1 MGHDK, CDR2 SYGVNS. The CDR3 sequence is 14 residues long.

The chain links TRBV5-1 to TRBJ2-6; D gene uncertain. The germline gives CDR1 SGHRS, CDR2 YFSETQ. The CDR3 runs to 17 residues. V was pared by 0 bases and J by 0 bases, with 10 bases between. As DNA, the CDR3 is TGCGCCAGCAGCTTGGTTTCCAGGAACTCTGGGGCCAACGTCCTGACTTTC. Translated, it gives CASSLVSRNSGANVLTF. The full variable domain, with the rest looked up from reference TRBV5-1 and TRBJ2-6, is KAGVTQTPRYLIKTRGQQVTLSCSPISGHRSVSWYQQTPGQGLQFLFEYFSETQRNKGNFPGRFSGRQFSNSRSEMNVSTLELGDSALYLCASSLVSRNSGANVLTFGAGSRLTVL.

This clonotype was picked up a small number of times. The CDR3 spells CSVEYGADTQYF. CDR3 coding DNA: TGCAGCGTTGAATACGGCGCAGATACGCAGTATTTT. This chain connects TRBV29-1 to TRBJ2-3, with D hard to call. This CDR3 contains 12 residues. The V and J ends lost 2 bases and 4 bases respectively, with 7 bases between them. From germline, CDR1 is SQVTM and CDR2 ANQGSEA.

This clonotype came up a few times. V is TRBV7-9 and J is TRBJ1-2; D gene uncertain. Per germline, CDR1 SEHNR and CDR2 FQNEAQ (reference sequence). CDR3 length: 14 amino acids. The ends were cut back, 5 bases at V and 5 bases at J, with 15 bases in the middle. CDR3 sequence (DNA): TGTGCCAGCAGCCCGGGGATTTCGGGATATGGCTACACCTTC. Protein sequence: CASSPGISGYGYTF.

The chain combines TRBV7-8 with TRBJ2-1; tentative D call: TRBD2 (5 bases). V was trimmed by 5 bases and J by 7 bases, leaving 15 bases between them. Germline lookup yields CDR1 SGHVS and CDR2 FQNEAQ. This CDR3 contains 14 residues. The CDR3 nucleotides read TGTGCCAGCAGCACGCGGGCTATACAAAATGAGCAGTTCTTC. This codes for CASSTRAIQNEQFF.

The chain's CDR3 is CASSSAPGLLLPSYEQYF. As DNA, the CDR3 is TGTGCCAGCAGCTCTGCCCCGGGACTCTTGCTTCCCTCCTACGAGCAGTACTTC. The rearrangement uses TRBV11-1 and TRBJ2-7, with a possible D match to TRBD2 (6 bases). The germline V and J ends were trimmed by 4 bases and 0 bases, with 22 bases remaining between them. The CDR3 runs 18 residues. Germline V gene lookup returns CDR1 SGHAT and CDR2 FQDESV (reference sequence).

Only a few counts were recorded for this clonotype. For the CDR3, the DNA is TGTGCCACCAGTGATTTGGGGACAGGGTCCCCAGATACGCAGTATTTT. Its translation: CATSDLGTGSPDTQYF. V gene TRBV24-1 combines with J gene TRBJ2-3; 9 nucleotides align to TRBD1. The V and J ends lost 0 bases and 4 bases, in that order; junction bases with no gene match: 4. The CDR3 length is 16 residues. Germline CDR1 KGHDR, CDR2 SFDVKD.

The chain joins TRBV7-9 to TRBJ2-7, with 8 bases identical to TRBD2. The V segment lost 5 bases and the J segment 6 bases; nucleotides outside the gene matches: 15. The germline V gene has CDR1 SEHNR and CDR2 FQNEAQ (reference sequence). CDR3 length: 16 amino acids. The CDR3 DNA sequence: TGTGCCAGCAGCCTAACCGTTCCTGCGGGGGGAATCGAGCAGTACTTC. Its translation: CASSLTVPAGGIEQYF.

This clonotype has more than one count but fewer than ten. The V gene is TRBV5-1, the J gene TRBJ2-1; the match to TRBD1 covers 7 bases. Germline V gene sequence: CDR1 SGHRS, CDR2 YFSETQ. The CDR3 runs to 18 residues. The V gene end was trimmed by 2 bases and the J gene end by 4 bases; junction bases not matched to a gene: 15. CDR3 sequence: CASSFLTAPGTEYNEQFF. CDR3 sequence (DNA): TGCGCCAGCAGCTTTTTGACCGCACCGGGGACAGAGTACAATGAGCAGTTCTTC. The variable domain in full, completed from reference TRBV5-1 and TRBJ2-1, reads KAGVTQTPRYLIKTRGQQVTLSCSPISGHRSVSWYQQTPGQGLQFLFEYFSETQRNKGNFPGRFSGRQFSNSRSEMNVSTLELGDSALYLCASSFLTAPGTEYNEQFFGPGTRLTVL.

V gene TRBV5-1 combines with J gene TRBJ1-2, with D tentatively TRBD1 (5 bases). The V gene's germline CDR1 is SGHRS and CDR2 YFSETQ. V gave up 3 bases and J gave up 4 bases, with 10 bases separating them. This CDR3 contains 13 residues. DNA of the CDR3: TGCGCCAGCAGCTGGGACCGGGGCTATGGCTACACCTTC. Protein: CASSWDRGYGYTF.

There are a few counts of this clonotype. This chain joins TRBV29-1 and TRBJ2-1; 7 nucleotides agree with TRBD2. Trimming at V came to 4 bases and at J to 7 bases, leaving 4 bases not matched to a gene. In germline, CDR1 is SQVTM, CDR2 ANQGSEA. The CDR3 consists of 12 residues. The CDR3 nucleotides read TGCAGCGTTGCGGGGGGTCAAAATGAGCAGTTCTTC. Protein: CSVAGGQNEQFF.

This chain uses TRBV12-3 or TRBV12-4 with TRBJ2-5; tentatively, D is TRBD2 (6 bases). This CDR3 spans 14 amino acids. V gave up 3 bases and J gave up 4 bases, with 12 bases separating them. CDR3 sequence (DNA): TGTGCCAGCAGTTTGGAGGGTAGCCGAGAGACCCAGTACTTC. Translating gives CASSLEGSRETQYF.

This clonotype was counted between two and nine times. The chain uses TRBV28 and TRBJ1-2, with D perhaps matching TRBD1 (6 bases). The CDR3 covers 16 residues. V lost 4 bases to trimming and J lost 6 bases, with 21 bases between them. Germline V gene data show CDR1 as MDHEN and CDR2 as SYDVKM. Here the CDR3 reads CASSYGGRRGLDGYTF. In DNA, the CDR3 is TGTGCCAGCAGTTATGGGGGGCGCCGGGGCCTGGATGGCTACACCTTC.

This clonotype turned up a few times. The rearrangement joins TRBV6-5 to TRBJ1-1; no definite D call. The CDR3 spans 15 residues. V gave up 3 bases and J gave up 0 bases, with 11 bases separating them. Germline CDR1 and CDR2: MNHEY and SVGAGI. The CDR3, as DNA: TGTGCCAGCAGTTATTCCGGGGTCCTGAACACTGAAGCTTTCTTT. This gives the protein CASSYSGVLNTEAFF.

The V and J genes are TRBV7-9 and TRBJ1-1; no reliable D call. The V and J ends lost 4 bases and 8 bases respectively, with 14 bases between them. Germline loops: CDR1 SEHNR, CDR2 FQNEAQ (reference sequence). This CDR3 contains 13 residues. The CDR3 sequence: CASSSFEDAEAFF. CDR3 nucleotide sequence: TGTGCCAGCAGCTCCTTTGAGGACGCAGAAGCTTTCTTT.

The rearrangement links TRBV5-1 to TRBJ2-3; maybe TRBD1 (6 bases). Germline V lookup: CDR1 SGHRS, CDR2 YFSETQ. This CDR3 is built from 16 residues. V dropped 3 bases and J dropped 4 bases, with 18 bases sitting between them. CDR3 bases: TGCGCCAGCAGCTACCGGGCGGCCAGGGGAGCAGATACGCAGTATTTT. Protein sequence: CASSYRAARGADTQYF.

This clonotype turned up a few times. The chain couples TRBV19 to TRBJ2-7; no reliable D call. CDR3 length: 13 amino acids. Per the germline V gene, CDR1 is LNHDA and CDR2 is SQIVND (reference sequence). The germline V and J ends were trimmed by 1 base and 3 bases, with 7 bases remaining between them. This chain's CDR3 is CASSIVAYYEQYF. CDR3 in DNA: TGTGCCAGTAGTATAGTGGCCTACTACGAGCAGTACTTC.